The 30 T cell receptor beta chains below all came from one sample that was sequenced in a study of blood T cell repertoires in COVID-19. Some clones are missing from TCRdb's copy, which holds only in-frame ones; the method was immunoSEQ multiplex PCR. The table lists 100,000 to 150,000 clones, more than 70% of them singletons, with about 5.4% in the top ten. Source material: peripheral blood. The receptors originated from a human donor in a cohort sampled during active COVID-19.

The chain recombines TRBV27 with TRBJ2-7; D is ambiguous. From germline, CDR1 is MNHEY and CDR2 SMNVEV (reference sequence). The CDR3 covers 14 residues. V lost 6 bases, J lost 0 bases, and 12 bases lay in between. CDR3 in amino acids: CASRLGRYSYEQYF. The DNA for the CDR3 is TGTGCCAGCAGGCTCGGTCGCTACTCCTACGAGCAGTACTTC.

In regard to this clone: The sample holds other DNA sequences that translate to the same CDR3. V usage is TRBV6-6 and J usage is TRBJ2-6; tentative D call: TRBD1 (5 bases). Trimming removed 6 bases at V and 1 base at J, with 7 bases between. Germline CDR1 and CDR2: MNHNY and SVGAGI (reference sequence). This CDR3 is built from 14 residues. CDR3 DNA sequence: TGTGCCAGCAGCTCAGGGTCTGGGGCCAACGTCCTGACTTTC. Encoded protein: CASSSGSGANVLTF.

The chain links TRBV2 to TRBJ1-5, with D possibly matching TRBD1 (5 bases). Germline assignment: CDR1 SNHLY and CDR2 FYNNEI. The V and J ends lost 9 bases and 7 bases respectively, with 22 bases between them. CDR3 length: 15 amino acids. DNA of the CDR3: TGTGCCAGTACTCGACAGACCTTAAACACCCAGCCCCAGCATTTT. This gives the protein CASTRQTLNTQPQHF.

The chain employs TRBV4-3 and TRBJ2-7; D is unclear. The V and J ends lost 2 bases and 3 bases respectively, with 14 bases between them. The CDR3 length is 15 residues. The germline gives CDR1 LGHNA, CDR2 YSLEER. The CDR3 nucleotides read TGCGCCAGCAGCCAATCACCTGACTCCATCTACGAGCAGTACTTC. This translates into CASSQSPDSIYEQYF.

The V and J genes are TRBV6-5 and TRBJ2-3, with 8 bases that match TRBD1. The V and J ends lost 10 bases and 0 bases, in that order; junction bases with no gene match: 9. Germline-derived CDR1 and CDR2 are MNHEY and SVGAGI. The CDR3 sequence is 15 residues long. The CDR3 region is CAMDRESPSTDTQYF. CDR3 sequence (DNA): TGTGCCATGGACAGGGAATCTCCTAGCACAGATACGCAGTATTTT.

J is TRBJ2-3 and V is TRBV7-2, with TRBD2 matching 10 bases. The CDR3 is 16 residues long. Per germline, CDR1 SGHTA and CDR2 FQGNSA. Trimming removed 2 bases from V and 5 bases from J; junction bases left unmatched: 7. CDR3: CASSLSASGRKDTQYF. CDR3 nucleotides: TGTGCCAGCAGCTTATCGGCTAGCGGGAGAAAAGATACGCAGTATTTT.

This chain uses TRBV7-9 with TRBJ2-1, with TRBD1 matching 8 bases. The CDR3 runs to 13 residues. The V gene's germline CDR1 is SEHNR and CDR2 FQNEAQ (reference sequence). J was trimmed by 8 bases and V by 5 bases; bases with no gene match: 5. As DNA, the CDR3 is TGTGCCAGCAGCGCCAGGGGGCGCGATGAGCAGTTCTTC. Translation gives CASSARGRDEQFF.

The chain carries TRBV7-3 and TRBJ2-3, with D possibly matching TRBD2 (5 bases). This CDR3 region has 18 residues. Trimming removed 5 bases from V and 1 base from J, with 22 bases in between. The germline gives CDR1 SGHTA, CDR2 FQGTGA. CDR3 nucleotides: TGTGCCAGCAGCGCCGACCCCCCACTAGAGCGAGGCACAGATACGCAGTATTTT. It translates to CASSADPPLERGTDTQYF.

The gene calls are TRBV28 and TRBJ1-3, with a weak D call TRBD1 (6 bases). Trimming stripped 7 bases from V and 5 bases from J, with 18 bases between. This CDR3 is built from 15 residues. In germline, CDR1 is MDHEN, CDR2 SYDVKM. The CDR3 DNA sequence: TGTGCCAGCACGACCGGGAGGGGGAATAGAAACACCATATATTTT. Translated: CASTTGRGNRNTIYF.

J is TRBJ2-5 and V is TRBV19; D is perhaps TRBD1 (5 bases). Germline CDR1 and CDR2: LNHDA and SQIVND (reference sequence). The germline V and J ends were trimmed by 5 bases and 5 bases, with 15 bases remaining between them. This CDR3 has 14 residues. Here the CDR3 DNA reads TGTGCCAGTAGTGCAGGGTGGGCCGTTGAGACCCAGTACTTC. This encodes CASSAGWAVETQYF.

This clone was counted a few times. The chain links TRBV7-2 to TRBJ2-5; tentative D call: TRBD2 (6 bases). CDR1 and CDR2 from the germline V gene are SGHTA and FQGNSA. V was cut by 2 bases and J by 5 bases, with 12 bases left in between. The CDR3 covers 14 residues. The CDR3 is CASSLIPSAETQYF. DNA of the CDR3: TGTGCCAGCAGCTTAATTCCTAGCGCGGAGACCCAGTACTTC.

The chain combines TRBV11-2 with TRBJ2-1; perhaps TRBD1 as D (5 bases). The V and J ends lost 1 base and 3 bases respectively, with 10 bases between them. Germline loops: CDR1 SGHAT, CDR2 FQNNGV. The CDR3 totals 15 residues. The CDR3 DNA follows: TGTGCCAGCAGCTTAGTCTGGGGCAGCTACAATGAGCAGTTCTTC. Amino acid sequence: CASSLVWGSYNEQFF.

The chain combines TRBV12-3 or TRBV12-4 with TRBJ2-7; 8 positions agree with TRBD2. The CDR3 totals 13 residues. V was clipped by 5 bases and J by 3 bases; unmatched bases: 3. The CDR3 sequence is CASSPAGGYEQYF. CDR3 coding DNA: TGTGCCAGCAGTCCGGCGGGAGGCTACGAGCAGTACTTC.

The chain is built from TRBV28 and TRBJ2-2, with 8 bases aligning to TRBD2. Germline V gene sequence: CDR1 MDHEN, CDR2 SYDVKM. The ends lost 3 bases at V and 5 bases at J; junction bases unmatched: 8. The CDR3 has 16 amino acids. Here the CDR3 DNA reads TGTGCCAGCAGTTTTAATCCGGGAGGGGAGACCGGGGAGCTGTTTTTT. Amino acid sequence: CASSFNPGGETGELFF.

The CDR3 bases are TGCGCCAGCAGCCAAACCAGACTAGCGGGAGACGTAGCCAAAAACATTCAGTACTTC. Translation gives CASSQTRLAGDVAKNIQYF. V and J are TRBV4-3 and TRBJ2-4; 12 bases fit TRBD2. The CDR3 length is 19 residues. J gave up 0 bases and V 2 bases, and 8 bases lay outside the gene matches. Germline V gene sequence: CDR1 LGHNA, CDR2 YSLEER.

The J gene is TRBJ2-1, the V gene TRBV27; the match to TRBD1 covers 9 bases. CDR3 length equals 16 residues. V lost 5 bases and J lost 7; bases outside the gene matches: 12. Germline loops: CDR1 MNHEY, CDR2 SMNVEV (reference sequence). The CDR3 spells CASSQSQGAYINEQFF. The CDR3 DNA is TGTGCCAGCAGTCAGTCACAGGGGGCTTACATAAATGAGCAGTTCTTC.

The chain is built from TRBV19 and TRBJ2-3; tentative D call: TRBD1 (6 bases). CDR1 is LNHDA and CDR2 is SQIVND in the germline V gene (reference sequence). Trimming left V 5 bases short and J 6 bases short, with 18 bases between. The CDR3 has 15 residues. In DNA, the CDR3 is TGTGCCAGTAGTGCCCCAGGGGACCAGATGGATACGCAGTATTTT. This codes for CASSAPGDQMDTQYF.

V is TRBV18 and J is TRBJ2-1; D perhaps matches TRBD1 (6 bases). CDR1 is KGHSH, CDR2 LQKENI, per germline. This CDR3 is built from 17 residues. Trimming pared 6 bases from V and 0 bases from J, leaving 18 bases between. CDR3 amino acids: CASSRTGHPSSYNEQFF. CDR3 in DNA: TGTGCCAGCTCTCGAACGGGACACCCTTCCTCCTACAATGAGCAGTTCTTC.

This clone was detected once. The V and J genes are TRBV6-2 or TRBV6-3 and TRBJ2-1; no definite D call. This CDR3 is 19 amino acids long. Trimming cost V 2 bases and J 7 bases, with 27 bases left between them. Germline V lookup: CDR1 MNHEY, CDR2 SVGEGT. CDR3 sequence reads: CASSYPLWQWRAGGNEQFF. The CDR3 bases are TGTGCCAGCAGTTACCCTCTTTGGCAATGGAGAGCCGGTGGGAATGAGCAGTTCTTC.

The V call is TRBV5-4, the J call TRBJ1-2, with D possibly matching TRBD1 (6 bases). This CDR3 has 14 amino acids. Germline CDR1 reads SGHNT; CDR2 reads YYREEE (reference sequence). Trimming removed 5 bases from V and 11 bases from J, with 22 bases in between. CDR3 bases: TGTGCCAGCAGTCCCCTCGGGGGGGGCGATAGTTACACCTTC. Translation gives CASSPLGGGDSYTF.

The chain employs TRBV10-2 and TRBJ2-7, with TRBD1 matching over 7 bases. V lost 7 bases to trimming and J lost 3 bases; unmatched junction nucleotides: 9. The CDR3 runs 14 residues. The germline CDR1 and CDR2 sequences are WSHSY and SAAADI. CDR3 region: CASTARGTVYEQYF. CDR3 coding DNA: TGCGCCAGCACCGCCAGGGGGACAGTCTACGAGCAGTACTTC.

The chain uses TRBV5-1 and TRBJ1-3; D is ambiguous. The CDR3 has 15 residues. Trimming cost V 0 bases and J 0 bases, with 7 bases left between them. Germline V gives CDR1 SGHRS, CDR2 YFSETQ. The CDR3 region has the DNA TGCGCCAGCAGCTTGGGCTCGGGCTCTGGAAACACCATATATTTT. Protein: CASSLGSGSGNTIYF.

The chain couples TRBV18 to TRBJ2-1; 7 bases are a match to TRBD1. Germline CDR1 is KGHSH and CDR2 is LQKENI. The trim removed 3 bases at V and 7 bases at J, leaving 6 bases unmatched. The CDR3 sequence is 14 residues long. DNA for the CDR3: TGTGCCAGCTCACCCGACAGGGTAGGAAATGAGCAGTTCTTC. Residues: CASSPDRVGNEQFF.

A note on this clone: This CDR3 is also generated by other DNA sequences in the sample. This chain joins TRBV6-5 and TRBJ2-7; no definite D call. The CDR3 runs 14 residues. The V gene's germline CDR1 is MNHEY and CDR2 SVGAGI. The ends were cut back, 0 bases at V and 1 base at J, with 7 bases in the middle. Here the CDR3 reads CASSYSPGSYEQYF. DNA for the CDR3: TGTGCCAGCAGTTACTCACCCGGGTCCTACGAGCAGTACTTC.

This chain uses TRBV24-1 with TRBJ2-5; D is perhaps TRBD2 (6 bases). V gave up 4 bases and J gave up 1 base, with 15 bases separating them. CDR1 is KGHDR, CDR2 SFDVKD, per germline. The CDR3 is made up of 16 amino acids. CDR3 amino acids: CATSEGAAGSQETQYF. CDR3 coding DNA: TGTGCCACCAGTGAAGGTGCAGCCGGGAGCCAAGAGACCCAGTACTTC.

The V call is TRBV6-6, the J call TRBJ1-5; 8 bases agree with TRBD1. Per germline, CDR1 MNHNY and CDR2 SVGAGI (reference sequence). With 6 bases clipped from V and 2 bases from J, the junction kept 3 bases outside the gene matches. The CDR3 has 14 residues. The CDR3 DNA reads as TGTGCCAGCAGGGACAGGGTTGGCAATCAGCCCCAGCATTTT. Its translation: CASRDRVGNQPQHF.

Turning to this clone: Other DNA variants within this sample encode the same CDR3. The chain has TRBV15 and TRBJ2-2; D possibly corresponds to TRBD1 (6 bases). This CDR3 contains 15 residues. Looked up from germline, CDR1 is LNHNV and CDR2 is YYDKDF (reference sequence). V was pared by 1 base and J by 6 bases, with 12 bases between. This CDR3 reads CATSRVTGGPGELFF. As DNA, the CDR3 is TGTGCCACCAGCAGAGTGACAGGAGGACCCGGGGAGCTGTTTTTT.

J is TRBJ2-2 and V is TRBV7-2; 11 positions agree with TRBD2. Germline assignment: CDR1 SGHTA and CDR2 FQGNSA. V dropped 4 bases and J dropped 5; count of bases not matched to a gene: 9. The CDR3 extends over 17 amino acids. CDR3 residues: CASSSYSGRARTGELFF. The CDR3, as DNA: TGTGCCAGCAGCTCGTATAGCGGGAGGGCCCGAACCGGGGAGCTGTTTTTT.

This chain links TRBV19 with TRBJ2-2; TRBD2 aligns across 9 bases. This CDR3 region has 16 residues. CDR1 and CDR2 from the germline V gene are LNHDA and SQIVND (reference sequence). The V and J ends lost 7 bases and 0 bases, in that order; junction bases with no gene match: 6. The CDR3 is CASNRAGGANTGELFF. The CDR3, as DNA: TGTGCCAGTAACCGAGCGGGAGGAGCGAACACCGGGGAGCTGTTTTTT.

This clone has only a few counts. Here the CDR3 reads CASSLTGTSGFGTQYF. CDR3 DNA sequence: TGTGCCAGCAGCTTAACCGGGACTAGCGGTTTTGGGACCCAGTACTTC. The J gene is TRBJ2-5, the V gene TRBV27; 11 bases line up with TRBD2. The V and J ends lost 6 bases and 7 bases, in that order; junction bases with no gene match: 13. Germline V CDR1 and CDR2: MNHEY, SMNVEV (reference sequence). The CDR3 runs 16 residues.